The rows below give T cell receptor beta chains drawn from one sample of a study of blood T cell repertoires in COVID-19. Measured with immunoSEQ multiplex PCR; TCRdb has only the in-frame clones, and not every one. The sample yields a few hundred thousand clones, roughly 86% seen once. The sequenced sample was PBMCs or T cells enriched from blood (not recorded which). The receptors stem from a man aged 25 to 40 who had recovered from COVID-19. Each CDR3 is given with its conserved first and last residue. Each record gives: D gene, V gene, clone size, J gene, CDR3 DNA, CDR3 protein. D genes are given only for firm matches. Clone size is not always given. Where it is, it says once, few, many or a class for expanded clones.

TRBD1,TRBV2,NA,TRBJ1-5,TGTGCCAGCAGCCAGGGACAGTCAGGGGATCAGCCCCAGCATTTT,CASSQGQSGDQPQHF
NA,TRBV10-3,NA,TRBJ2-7,TGTGCCAGAGGTGGGAGCTCCTACGAGCAGTACTTC,CARGGSSYEQYF
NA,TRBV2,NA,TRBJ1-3,TGTGCCAGCAGTGCGACAAGCGGAAACACCATATATTTT,CASSATSGNTIYF
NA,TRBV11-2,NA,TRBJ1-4,TGTGCCAGCAGCTTCGGATGGGGACGGGGGAATGAAAAACTGTTTTTT,CASSFGWGRGNEKLFF
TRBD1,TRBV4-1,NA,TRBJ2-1,TGCGCCAGCAGCCACAGCGGACAGGGTGACAATGAGCAGTTCTTC,CASSHSGQGDNEQFF
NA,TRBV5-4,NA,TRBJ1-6,TGTGCCAGCAGCTTAATAGGGGATGGTTCACCCCTCCACTTT,CASSLIGDGSPLHF
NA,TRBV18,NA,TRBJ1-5,TGTGCCAGCTCCCCTCCGGGAGGGTACAATCAGCCCCAGCATTTT,CASSPPGGYNQPQHF
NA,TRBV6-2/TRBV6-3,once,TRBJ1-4,TGTGCCAGCAGTTACGCAGGGTTGGAGGAAAAACTGTTTTTT,CASSYAGLEEKLFF
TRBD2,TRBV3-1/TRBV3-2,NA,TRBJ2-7,TGTGCCAGCAGCCAAGATGCTAGCGGGGGTTACGAGCAGTACTTC,CASSQDASGGYEQYF
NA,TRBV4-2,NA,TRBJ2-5,TGTGCCAGCGCGAGGGGGACCCAAGAGACCCAGTACTTC,CASARGTQETQYF
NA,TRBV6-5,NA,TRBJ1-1,TGTGCCAGTAAGACAGGCACTGAAGCTTTCTTT,CASKTGTEAFF